This TCR beta chain originates from a study of blood T cell repertoires in COVID-19. Study background: The United States, Italy and Spain were the sources of the acute and convalescent COVID-19 samples.

Per the original methods: For nucleated cells, counts were estimated from reference gene primer amplification. The method was immunoSEQ multiplex PCR; TCRdb's version includes in-frame clones alone and lacks a portion of them. D and trimming were read from the DNA, whereas the V and J calls and clone size are those reported in that table. The data show over 400,000 clones, roughly 88% seen once. The CDR3 contains 12 residues. Germline V gene data show CDR1 as GTSNPN and CDR2 as SVGIG (reference sequence). V lost 4 bases, J lost 14 bases, and 17 bases lay in between. The material sequenced was peripheral blood. The rearrangement links TRBV30 to TRBJ1-4; unclear D gene. This sequence was found in a human donor in a cohort sampled during active COVID-19. The CDR3 coding sequence is TGTGCCTGGACCCCAGGCCTCGACCGGCTGTTTTTT. Translated: CAWTPGLDRLFF. The full variable domain, in which reference TRBV30 and TRBJ1-4 provide the parts outside the CDR3, is SQTIHQWPATLVQPVGSPLSLECTVEGTSNPNLYWYRQAAGRGLQLLFYSVGIGQISSEVPQNLSASRPQDRQFILSSKKLLLSDSGFYLCAWTPGLDRLFFGSGTQLSVL.